This T cell receptor beta chain was retrieved from a study of cytomegalovirus exposure and HLA in healthy donors. The study, taken as a whole, reports: A later analysis showed that HLA-associated TCR beta chains had undergone more clonal expansion than equally common others. Certain sequence variants were highly shared and formed a cluster, and this cluster was likely a sequencing artifact. Cytomegalovirus association was listed for 150 or so TCR beta chains. It emerged from a later analysis that several of the most significant clusters appeared to be linked to common viral pathogens.

In regard to this clone: The target antigen is unknown.

The CDR3 covers 13 residues. Trimming cost V 11 bases and J 1 base, with 14 bases left between them. Germline assignment: CDR1 MNHEY and CDR2 SVGAGI. Primers: 60 Vbeta forward and 13 Jbeta reverse. Repertoires were generated with immunoSEQ multiplex PCR, while TCRdb's copy carries only in-frame clones and drops some. Of under 200,000 clones in the sample, roughly 80% were seen once. What was sequenced was PBMCs. The sequence was obtained from a man in his fifties in good health and CMV-seropositive. The chain couples TRBV6-5 to TRBJ1-1; D gene unclear. Written as DNA, the CDR3 is TGTGCCGTCAGCGGCCCCTCGAACACTGAAGCTTTCTTT. Protein sequence: CAVSGPSNTEAFF.